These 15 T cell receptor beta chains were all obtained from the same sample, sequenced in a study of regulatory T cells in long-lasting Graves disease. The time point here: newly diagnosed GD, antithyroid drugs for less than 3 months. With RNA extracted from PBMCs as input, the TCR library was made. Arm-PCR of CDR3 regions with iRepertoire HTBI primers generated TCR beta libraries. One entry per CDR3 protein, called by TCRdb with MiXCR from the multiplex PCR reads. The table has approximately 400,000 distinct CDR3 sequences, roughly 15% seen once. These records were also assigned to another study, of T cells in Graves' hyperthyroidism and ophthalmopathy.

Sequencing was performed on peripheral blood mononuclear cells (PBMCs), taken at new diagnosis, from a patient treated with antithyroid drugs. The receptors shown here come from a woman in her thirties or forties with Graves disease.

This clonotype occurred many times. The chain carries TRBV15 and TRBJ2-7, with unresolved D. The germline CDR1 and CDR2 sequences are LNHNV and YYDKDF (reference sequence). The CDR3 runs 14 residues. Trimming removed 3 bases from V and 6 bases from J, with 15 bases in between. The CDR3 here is CATSSTSGRSEQYF. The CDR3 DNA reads TGTGCCACCAGCAGTACCTCCGGGCGGAGCGAGCAGTACTTC.

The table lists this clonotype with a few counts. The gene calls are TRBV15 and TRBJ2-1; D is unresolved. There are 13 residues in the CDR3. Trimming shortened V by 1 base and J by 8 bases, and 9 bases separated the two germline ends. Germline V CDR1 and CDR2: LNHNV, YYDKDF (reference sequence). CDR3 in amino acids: CATSRVQRDEQFF. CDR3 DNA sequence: TGTGCCACCAGCAGAGTGCAGCGCGATGAGCAGTTCTTC.

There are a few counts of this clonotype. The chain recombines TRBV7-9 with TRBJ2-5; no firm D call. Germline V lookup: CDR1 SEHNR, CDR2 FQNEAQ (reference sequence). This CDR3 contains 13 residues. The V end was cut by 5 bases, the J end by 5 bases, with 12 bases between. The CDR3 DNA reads TGTGCCAGCAGCCCCCGTGGATGGGAGACCCAGTACTTC. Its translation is CASSPRGWETQYF.

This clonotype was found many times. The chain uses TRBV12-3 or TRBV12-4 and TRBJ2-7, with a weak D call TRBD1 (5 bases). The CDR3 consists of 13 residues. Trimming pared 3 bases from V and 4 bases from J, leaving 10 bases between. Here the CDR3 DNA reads TGTGCCAGCAGTTTTATAAGGGGATACGAGCAGTACTTC. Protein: CASSFIRGYEQYF.

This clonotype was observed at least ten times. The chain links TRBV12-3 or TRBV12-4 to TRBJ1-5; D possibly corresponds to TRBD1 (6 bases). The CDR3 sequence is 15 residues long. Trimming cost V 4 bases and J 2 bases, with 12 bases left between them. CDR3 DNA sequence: TGTGCCAGCAGTTCAGAAGGGGGTCGCAATCAGCCCCAGCATTTT. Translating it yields CASSSEGGRNQPQHF.

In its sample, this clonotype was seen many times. CDR3 in DNA: TGTGCCAGCAGTGAAGAAATGGAAAACACCGGGGAGCTGTTTTTT. It encodes CASSEEMENTGELFF. The chain joins TRBV2 to TRBJ2-2; D gene ambiguous. CDR3 size: 15 residues. The ends were cut back, 1 base at V and 2 bases at J, with 8 bases in the middle. CDR1 is SNHLY and CDR2 is FYNNEI in the germline V gene.

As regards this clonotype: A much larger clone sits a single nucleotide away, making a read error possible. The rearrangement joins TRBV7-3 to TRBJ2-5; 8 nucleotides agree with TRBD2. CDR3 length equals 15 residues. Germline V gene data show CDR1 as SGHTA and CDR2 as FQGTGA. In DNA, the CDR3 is TGTGCCAGCAGCATTTCGGGAGGGCACCAAGGGACCCAGTACTTC. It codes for CASSISGGHQGTQYF.

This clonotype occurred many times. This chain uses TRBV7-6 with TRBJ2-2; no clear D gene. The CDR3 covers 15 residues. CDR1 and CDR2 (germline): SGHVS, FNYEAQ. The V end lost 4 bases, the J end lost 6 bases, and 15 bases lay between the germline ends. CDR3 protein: CASSSGSFSPGELFF. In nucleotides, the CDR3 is TGTGCCAGCAGCTCCGGGTCGTTCTCTCCCGGGGAGCTGTTTTTT.

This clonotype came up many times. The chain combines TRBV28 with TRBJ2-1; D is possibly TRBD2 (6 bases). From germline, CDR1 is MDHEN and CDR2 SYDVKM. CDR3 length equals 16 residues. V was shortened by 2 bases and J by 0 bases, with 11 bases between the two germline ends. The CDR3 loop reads CASSLQGGTSYNEQFF. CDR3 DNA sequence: TGTGCCAGCAGTTTACAGGGCGGGACCTCCTACAATGAGCAGTTCTTC.

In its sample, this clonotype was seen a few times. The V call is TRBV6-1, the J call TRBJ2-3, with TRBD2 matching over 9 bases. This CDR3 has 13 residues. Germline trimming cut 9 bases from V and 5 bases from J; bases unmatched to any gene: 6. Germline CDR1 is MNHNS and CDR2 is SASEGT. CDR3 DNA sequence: TGTGCCAGTCGACTAGCGGTCGAAGATACGCAGTATTTT. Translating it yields CASRLAVEDTQYF.

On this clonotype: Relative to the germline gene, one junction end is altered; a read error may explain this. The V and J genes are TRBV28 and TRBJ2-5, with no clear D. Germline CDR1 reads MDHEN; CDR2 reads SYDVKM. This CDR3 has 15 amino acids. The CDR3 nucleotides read TGCGCCAGCAGCCAAGCACAAGTGGCCCAAGAGACCCAGTACTTC. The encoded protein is CASSQAQVAQETQYF. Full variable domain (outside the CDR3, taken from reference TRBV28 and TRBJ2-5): DVKVTQSSRYLVKRTGEKVFLECVQDMDHENMFWYRQDPGLGLRLIYFSYDVKMKEKGDIPEGYSVSREKKERFSLILESASTNQTSMYLCASSQAQVAQETQYFGPGTRLLVL.

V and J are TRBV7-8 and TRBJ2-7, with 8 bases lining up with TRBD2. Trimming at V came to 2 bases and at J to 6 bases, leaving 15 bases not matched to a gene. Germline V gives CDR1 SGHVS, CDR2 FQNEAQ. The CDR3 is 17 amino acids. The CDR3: CASSLYGSAGGPLEQYF. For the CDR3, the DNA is TGTGCCAGCAGCTTATATGGTTCGGCGGGAGGCCCTCTCGAGCAGTACTTC.

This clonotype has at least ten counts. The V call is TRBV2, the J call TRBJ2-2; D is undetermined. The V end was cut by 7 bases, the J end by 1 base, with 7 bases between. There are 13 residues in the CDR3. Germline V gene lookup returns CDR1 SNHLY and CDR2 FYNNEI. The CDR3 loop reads CASTLQNTGELFF. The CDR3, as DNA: TGTGCCAGCACCCTGCAGAACACCGGGGAGCTGTTTTTT.

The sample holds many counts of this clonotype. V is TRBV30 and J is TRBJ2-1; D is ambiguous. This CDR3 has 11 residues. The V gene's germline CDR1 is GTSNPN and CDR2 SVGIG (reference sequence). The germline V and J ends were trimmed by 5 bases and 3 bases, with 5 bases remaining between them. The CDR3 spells CAWSNYNEQFF. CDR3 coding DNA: TGTGCCTGGTCAAACTACAATGAGCAGTTCTTC.

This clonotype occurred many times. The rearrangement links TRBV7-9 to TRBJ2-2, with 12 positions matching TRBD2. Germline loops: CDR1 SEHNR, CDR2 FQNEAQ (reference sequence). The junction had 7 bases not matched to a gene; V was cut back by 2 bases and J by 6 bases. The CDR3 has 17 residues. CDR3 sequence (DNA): TGTGCCAGCAGCTTAACGACTAGCGGGAGTTTTGCCGGGGAGCTGTTTTTT. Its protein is CASSLTTSGSFAGELFF.